The sequence of this TCR beta chain was determined in a study of shared clonotypes between healthy human individuals. It was CD45RO-negative cells, positively selected for CCR7, that made up naive CD8 cells, with terminally differentiated effector memory CD45RA+ cells excluded. Germline V gene data show CDR1 as SGDLS and CDR2 as YYNGEE. Trimming left V 4 bases short and J 9 bases short, with 8 bases between. This CDR3 is built from 12 residues. Libraries were prepared by immunoSEQ multiplex PCR; TCRdb keeps only in-frame clonotypes and omits some of them. Of more than 500,000 clones detected, 95% appear once; the ten largest clones hold about 0.11%.

The chain joins TRBV9 to TRBJ1-6; D ambiguous. The receptor was isolated from a woman between 25 and 40 years old in good health. The sequenced sample consisted of naive CD8+ T cells sorted from blood. CDR3 bases: TGTGCCAGCAGCTCGTCCGGTTCACCCCTCCACTTT. Residues: CASSSSGSPLHF.